This T cell receptor (beta chain) was profiled in a study of shared T cell receptors in the human thymus. Repertoires were generated with immunoSEQ multiplex PCR, while TCRdb's copy carries only in-frame clones and drops some. The repertoire includes about 660,000 clones, 70% to 90% of them detected once, and 0.008% to 0.011% sits in the top ten. CDR3 size: 12 residues. V lost 4 bases to trimming and J lost 13 bases, with 16 bases between them. Germline V gene lookup returns CDR1 SGHDN and CDR2 FVKESK. This sample was also put to use in a study of human thymus T cells.

The sequenced sample consisted of thymocytes. This receptor was obtained from a boy younger than two with a congenital heart defect. The V gene is TRBV14, the J gene TRBJ1-2; no firm D call. The CDR3 protein is CASSPGLSRGTF. Written as DNA, the CDR3 is TGTGCCAGCAGCCCCGGGTTAAGCCGTGGCACCTTC.